Reported below is one T cell receptor beta chain. Its antigen remains unidentified. No base quality information exists; no much larger clone differs at one position. This sample was taken from a study of blood T cells in healthy people across ages (dated by TCRdb to the mid-2010s). About the full investigation: In model experiments, roughly one uniquely barcoded TCR beta cDNA molecule per two T cells was captured by template switching. Using deep sequencing normalized with unique cDNA molecular identifiers, the study measured how TCR beta repertoire diversity changes with age. Donors were grouped into four age groups: young (average roughly 17 years), middle-aged (roughly 38), aged (approximately 58) and long-lived (approximately 81). Donors of different ages were randomly distributed across sequencing lanes to avoid experimental bias. Using the same blood draw, the study looked at two additional independent replicas of 1 million unique cDNA reads for two donors, one aged 18 to 30 and the other aged 80 or older. General findings and caveats noted by the study authors: As age increased, observed TCR beta diversity per million T cells dropped in a roughly linear way, and a significant reduction was already evident by age 40. Compared with the aged group, the long-lived group had more naive CD4+ T cells, fewer expanded clones and increased TCR diversity, suggesting age selection. The percentage of naive T cells measured by flow cytometry correlated strongly with observed TCR beta diversity. Estimates of total diversity from one million sequenced T cells were regarded as lower bounds and underestimates. Because the CMV infection status of the donors was unknown, age-related changes in expanded clonotypes may potentially have been confounded. Because profiling used bulk unsorted PBMCs, naive and antigen-experienced compartments could not be compared conclusively.

The trim is 4 bases for V and 8 bases for J, with a gap of 14 bases between the germline ends. CDR1 and CDR2, looked up from the germline V gene, are LGHNA and YSLEER. Inclusive of the bounding cysteine and phenylalanine, the CDR3 is 13 residues long. Only the CDR3 DNA stays, 39 bases, in frame from base 1. Library creation used 5' RACE. The run used an Illumina HiSeq 2500. A second PCR of roughly 6 to 12 cycles was performed with a sample-barcoded 5' primer and a J-beta primer mix. A unique molecular identifier was introduced onto each TCR beta cDNA molecule by a template-switch 5' adaptor carrying 12 random nucleotides. At least 3 million CDR3-containing paired-end reads were obtained from each sample. All of the RNA was converted into first-strand cDNA using the Mint cDNA synthesis kit, with a TRBC-specific oligonucleotide serving as the primer. After uracil-DNA glycosylase treatment, a first 18-cycle PCR used universal primers M1SS and BC2_uni_R on all cDNA. The authors' pipeline ran thus. For normalization, 1 million high-quality reads were randomly selected from each sample, with every read carrying a distinct molecular identifier. Reads sharing molecular identifiers were discarded rather than binned into consensus sequences. MiTCR, set to a Q25 quality threshold and the strictest error-elimination algorithm, was used for CDR3 identification, clonotype clustering and error correction. A nonparametric unseen species model with Euler transformation was used to estimate a lower bound on total TCR beta diversity. TCRdb applied fastp at Q25 and MiXCR to the public reads, then kept only in-frame beta chains. Identical CDR3 protein sequences are pooled into one entry, listed with their most common genes and DNA. The V and J calls shown here were made by TCRdb, not taken from the authors' results. The table for this sample lists 650,000 to 1,000,000 distinct CDR3 sequences; 30% to 45% of them were counted only once. The ten top clones hold 13% of the sample.

Donors were a few dozen systemically healthy Caucasian individuals from Russia aged roughly 6 to 95 years. About 9.1 milliliters of peripheral blood were collected from each donor into EDTA-treated Vacutainer tubes. Ficoll-Paque density-gradient centrifugation was used to isolate PBMCs, with at least 6.5 million obtained per sample. Total RNA was extracted from PBMCs with Trizol reagent, with at least 5.5 micrograms obtained per sample. Naive CD45RAhigh/CD27high T cell percentages were measured by flow cytometry on a PBMC aliquot from every donor. Material for sequencing was blood. The V and J genes are TRBV4-3 and TRBJ1-2, with the D gene uncertain. The source of this sequence is a young man in good health. The CDR3 sequence is CASSPSLGGGYTF. The bases read TGCGCCAGCAGCCCCTCGTTAGGCGGAGGCTACACCTTC.